This TCR beta chain comes out of a study of technical replicates of blood from several donors. The table came from immunoSEQ multiplex PCR; TCRdb's copy has only in-frame clones and leaves some out. The table includes fewer than 90,000 clones, around 97% detected once. This CDR3 spans 16 amino acids. Trimming took off 1 base at V and 0 bases at J, with 12 bases between the two ends. Germline V gene data show CDR1 as GTSNPN and CDR2 as SVGIG (reference sequence). The sequenced sample was T cells isolated from PBMCs. V gene TRBV30 combines with J gene TRBJ1-4, with D unclear. The receptor comes from a human donor in good health. CDR3 coding DNA: TGTGCCTGGAGTGCACCGCGGGGTGCAACTAATGAAAAACTGTTTTTT. Protein: CAWSAPRGATNEKLFF.